Listed below are T cell receptor beta chains from one sample, sequenced in a study of T-cell reconstitution after alpha-beta-depleted transplantation in children. TCRdb called the PCR reads again in MiXCR, with one record for every CDR3 protein. The profile shows around 700,000 distinct CDR3 sequences, about an eighth of them singletons. Source: PBMCs, taken before TCRalphabeta/CD19-depleted stem cell transplant. Receptors were obtained from a girl aged 2-15 years with congenital amegakaryocytic thrombocytopenia, due to receive a stem cell transplant. CDR3s include the opening cysteine and the closing phenylalanine or tryptophan. A D gene is named only where the DNA matches it firmly. Some rows mark clone size as missing; the rest say once, few, many or name a class of expanded clone.

length: 15
V: TRBV5-1
size: -
D: -
J: TRBJ2-1
DNA: TGCGCCAGCAGCTTGTCTGCGGGGAACGGCAATGAGCAGTTCTTC
CDR3: CASSLSAGNGNEQFF

length: 17
V: TRBV29-1
size: -
D: TRBD2
J: TRBJ2-3
DNA: TGCAGCGTTGAACCGGGACTAGCGGGAGGTACGACAGATACGCAGTATTTT
CDR3: CSVEPGLAGGTTDTQYF

length: 12
V: TRBV5-5
size: few
D: -
J: TRBJ2-2
DNA: TGTGCCAGCAGCTTTTACATAGGGGAGCTGTTTTTT
CDR3: CASSFYIGELFF

length: 14
V: TRBV12-3/TRBV12-4
size: few
D: -
J: TRBJ2-3
DNA: TGTGCCAGCAGTTTTAGCCAGGGGACAGATACGCAGTATTTT
CDR3: CASSFSQGTDTQYF

length: 16
V: TRBV27
size: -
D: -
J: TRBJ1-3
DNA: TGTGCCAGCAGTTTATTTTGGACAGAGAGGTTGGACACCATATATTTT
CDR3: CASSLFWTERLDTIYF

length: 12
V: TRBV5-1
size: many
D: -
J: TRBJ2-1
DNA: TGCGCCAGCAGCTTGTGGCAGGGTGAGCAGTTCTTC
CDR3: CASSLWQGEQFF

length: 14
V: TRBV20-1
size: -
D: -
J: TRBJ2-1
DNA: TGCAGTGCTAAGCGGACGGGGGTATACAATGAGCAGTTCTTC
CDR3: CSAKRTGVYNEQFF

length: 15
V: TRBV20-1
size: many
D: -
J: TRBJ2-4
DNA: TGCAGTGCTAGACCTTCTGGAGGAATCAAAAACATTCAGTACTTC
CDR3: CSARPSGGIKNIQYF

length: 15
V: TRBV11-1
size: -
D: TRBD1
J: TRBJ2-7
DNA: TGTGCCAGCAGATCCGGGACAGGGCATTCCTACGAGCAGTACTTC
CDR3: CASRSGTGHSYEQYF

length: 15
V: TRBV27
size: -
D: TRBD1
J: TRBJ2-1
DNA: TGTGCCAGCAGGCACCGGGACAGGGCGAACAATGAGCAGTTCTTC
CDR3: CASRHRDRANNEQFF

length: 14
V: TRBV7-2
size: few
D: TRBD1
J: TRBJ2-3
DNA: TGTGCCAGCAGCCCCGGGACAGACACAGATACGCAGTATTTT
CDR3: CASSPGTDTDTQYF

length: 16
V: TRBV15
size: -
D: -
J: TRBJ1-6
DNA: TGTGCCACCAGCATGGGGCCTTGGGAATATAATTCACCCCTCCACTTT
CDR3: CATSMGPWEYNSPLHF

length: 16
V: TRBV7-9
size: many
D: TRBD1
J: TRBJ2-7
DNA: TGTGCCAGCAGCGGAAGGACAGGGTCCAATCTCTACGAGCAGTACTTC
CDR3: CASSGRTGSNLYEQYF

length: 11
V: TRBV10-2
size: -
D: -
J: TRBJ2-5
DNA: TGCGCCAGCCAGGGGTTAGGGGCCCAGTACTTC
CDR3: CASQGLGAQYF

length: 16
V: TRBV20-1
size: many
D: -
J: TRBJ2-2
DNA: TGCAGTGCTAAACCCGCGGGACTGGCGAACACCGGGGAGCTGTTTTTT
CDR3: CSAKPAGLANTGELFF

length: 11
V: TRBV7-8
size: -
D: -
J: TRBJ2-1
DNA: TGTGCCAGCAGTTTAACGACTGAGCAGTTCTTC
CDR3: CASSLTTEQFF

length: 14
V: TRBV12-3/TRBV12-4
size: few
D: TRBD1
J: TRBJ1-5
DNA: TGTGCCAGCAGTTCCCAGGGGGCGCGGAAACCCCAGCATTTT
CDR3: CASSSQGARKPQHF

length: 18
V: TRBV3-1
size: -
D: TRBD2
J: TRBJ2-1
DNA: TGTGCCAGCAGCCAACCCGGGACTAGCGGGACTACCTACAATGAGCAGTTCTTC
CDR3: CASSQPGTSGTTYNEQFF

length: 16
V: TRBV7-2
size: few
D: TRBD2
J: TRBJ2-5
DNA: TGTGCCAGCAGCTCAGCGGGACTAGGGTACCAAGAGACCCAGTACTTC
CDR3: CASSSAGLGYQETQYF

length: 17
V: TRBV5-1
size: many
D: -
J: TRBJ1-3
DNA: TGCGCCAGCAGCCCGGCGGGGTCACAGCGCTCTGGAAACACCATATATTTT
CDR3: CASSPAGSQRSGNTIYF

length: 16
V: TRBV5-1
size: -
D: TRBD2
J: TRBJ2-3
DNA: TGCGCCAGCAGCTTGGAGGGCGGGAGGGCCACAGATACGCAGTATTTT
CDR3: CASSLEGGRATDTQYF

length: 15
V: TRBV29-1
size: few
D: -
J: TRBJ2-7
DNA: TGCAGCGTTGAAGAGAGGGGACGCGCACCCTACGAGCAGTACTTC
CDR3: CSVEERGRAPYEQYF